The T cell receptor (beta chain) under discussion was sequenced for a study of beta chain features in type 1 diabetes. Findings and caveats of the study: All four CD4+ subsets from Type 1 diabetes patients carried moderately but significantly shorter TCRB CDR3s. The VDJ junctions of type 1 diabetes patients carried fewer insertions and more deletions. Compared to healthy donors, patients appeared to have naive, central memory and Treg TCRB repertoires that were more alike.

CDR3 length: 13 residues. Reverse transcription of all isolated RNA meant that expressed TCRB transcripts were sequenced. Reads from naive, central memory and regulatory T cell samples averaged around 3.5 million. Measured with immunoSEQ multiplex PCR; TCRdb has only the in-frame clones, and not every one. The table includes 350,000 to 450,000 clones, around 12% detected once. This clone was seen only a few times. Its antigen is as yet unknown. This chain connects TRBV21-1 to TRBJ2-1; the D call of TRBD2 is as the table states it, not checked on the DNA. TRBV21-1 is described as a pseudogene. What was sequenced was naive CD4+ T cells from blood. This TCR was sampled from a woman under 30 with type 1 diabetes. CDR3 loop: CASSTHVELVRFF. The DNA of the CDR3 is TGTGCCAGCAGCACTCACGTAGAGCTGGTTCGGTTCTTC.